This T cell receptor (beta chain) originates from a study of T cell repertoires in cytomegalovirus infection. For the study at large: Public TCR beta signatures indicated both CMV infection and matching HLA type.

TCRdb re-called the reads with MiXCR, one entry per CDR3 protein. The sample records around 70,000 distinct CDR3 sequences, more than 25% being singletons. Study-wide results and limits: Predominance within the ex vivo response was attributable to HLA-C-restricted CMV-specific TCR beta clonotypes.

Trimming shortened V by 5 bases and J by 0 bases, and 25 bases separated the two germline ends. Germline V lookup: CDR1 MNHEY, CDR2 SMNVEV (reference sequence). The CDR3 is made up of 19 amino acids. A remark on this clonotype: Its target is unknown. The CDR3 carries no conserved terminal phenylalanine or tryptophan, so it likely arises from a read error.

The rearrangement uses TRBV27 and TRBJ1-1; D possibly corresponds to TRBD1 (6 bases). The sequence was collected from a human donor in good health (CMV status not recorded). Some clones in this sample may be carry-over from other donors' samples. The sample in question was CD8+ T cells from cultured PBMCs, obtained from culture after CMV antigen stimulation. The CDR3 is CASSPRGRGTGEMNTEAFL. CDR3 sequence (DNA): TGTGCCAGCAGTCCTCGGGGGAGGGGGACCGGGGAGATGAACACTGAAGCTTTCTTA.